Listed below are T cell receptor beta chains from one sample, sequenced in a study of monozygotic twins with inflammatory bowel disease. TCRdb reprocessed the 5' RACE reads; each CDR3 protein has one entry and no DNA is given. Here the sample table reports approximately 160,000 distinct CDR3 sequences. Sequencing input: blood. Source of these receptors: a human donor with ulcerative colitis or Crohn's disease, or a healthy co-twin of an affected twin (not recorded which). CDR3s include the opening cysteine and the closing phenylalanine or tryptophan.

>TRBJ1-1|TRBV18
CASSPDRGNTEAFF
>TRBJ2-1|TRBV24-1
CATSDGRLWIF
>TRBJ1-3|TRBV7-9
CATGGRGNTIYF
>TRBJ2-1|TRBV30
CAWSTAGYNEQFF
>TRBJ2-5|TRBV12-3/TRBV12-4
CASSPDRVGQETQYF
>TRBJ2-3|TRBV7-3
CASSLEARKDTQYF
>TRBJ1-5|TRBV20-1
CSASSRTLSNQPQHF
>TRBJ2-3|TRBV7-1
CASSSEAPTTSQRYQSSTDTQYF
>TRBJ1-1|TRBV12-3/TRBV12-4
CASSDPQGKLDTEAFF
>TRBJ2-5|TRBV7-9
CASRYYGGDQETQYF
>TRBJ1-2|TRBV2
CASSVDSSTPGYTF
>TRBJ2-1|TRBV3-1
CASSDKRISLDEQFF